The present TCR delta chain was sequenced within a study of gamma-delta T cells after stem cell transplantation. TCRdb reanalysed the RT-PCR reads via CATT. The table has thousands of delta-chain clones, over 1.5% seen once. J gave up 1 base and V 2 bases, and 14 bases lay outside the gene matches. This CDR3 spans 18 amino acids. Germline V gives CDR1 GEAIGNYY, CDR2 EKD. On this clone: For this DNA, TCRdb reports the protein of a much larger clone, which diverges at residue 8, most likely from a read error; the protein presented here is translated directly from the DNA.

The chain couples TRDV2 to TRDJ1; TRDD3 aligns across 8 bases. Sequencing was carried out using gamma-delta T cells. The receptor was isolated from a human donor. It is not recorded whose cells these are; they may come from a transplant donor. CDR3 region: CACDRISIGGFRTDKLIF. The CDR3 nucleotides are TGTGCCTGTGACAGGATTTCAATTGGGGGATTTCGCACCGATAAACTCATCTTT.